This paragraph reports one T cell receptor beta chain. This sample is drawn from a study of blood T cell repertoires in COVID-19. As for the study in general: In each case, the material was cDNA or gDNA derived from T cells, B-cell-depleted T cells, or PBMCs.

Here immunoSEQ multiplex PCR was the method, and the copy in TCRdb shows in-frame clones only, minus some. The sample consists of fewer than 200,000 clones, more than 80% of them appearing once. The sequence was collected from an older woman with acute or convalescent COVID-19. The source material was peripheral blood.

The CDR3 loop is CASRLGVNSYNEQFF. The CDR3 DNA sequence: TGCGCCAGCCGTTTAGGGGTTAACTCCTACAATGAGCAGTTCTTC. This chain links TRBV5-1 with TRBJ2-1, with a tentative D call TRBD1 (5 bases). The CDR3 runs to 15 residues. V lost 7 bases and J lost 0, with 14 bases in between. Germline CDR1 is SGHRS and CDR2 is YFSETQ.